Presented here are 14 T cell receptor beta chains from one specimen sequenced in a study of ipilimumab plus nivolumab after autologous stem cell transplantation. Sequencing used immunoSEQ multiplex PCR; TCRdb keeps in-frame clones, though not all of them. The sample has 8,000 to 11,000 clones; about 78% are singletons. This sample comprised PBMCs, obtained in a trial of ipilimumab plus nivolumab as post-transplant consolidation. The receptors were sampled from a male donor with diffuse large B-cell lymphoma.

The chain couples TRBV28 to TRBJ2-3; 7 positions match TRBD2. CDR1 MDHEN and CDR2 SYDVKM come from the germline V gene. The CDR3 loop spans 14 amino acids. Trimming cost V 6 bases and J 0 bases; bases outside gene matches: 3. The CDR3, as DNA: TGTGCCAGCAGCACTAGCGCGAGCACAGATACGCAGTATTTT. Residues: CASSTSASTDTQYF.

The rearrangement joins TRBV5-1 to TRBJ1-1; D is ambiguous. Germline CDR1 SGHRS, CDR2 YFSETQ. The CDR3 totals 13 residues. The V end was cut by 3 bases, the J end by 0 bases, with 6 bases between. The CDR3 protein is CASSSGMNTEAFF. CDR3 DNA: TGCGCCAGCAGCTCCGGAATGAACACTGAAGCTTTCTTT.

This clone appeared a few times. The V gene is TRBV29-1, the J gene TRBJ1-2; 12 bases are a match to TRBD1. There are 20 residues in the CDR3. Trimming took 0 bases from V and 3 from J; bases not matched to a gene: 17. Germline assignment: CDR1 SQVTM and CDR2 ANQGSEA. CDR3 sequence (DNA): TGCAGCGTTGAAGACGAGCTTGGTGGGACAGGGGGCAGGGGAGACTATGGCTACACCTTC. It is translated as CSVEDELGGTGGRGDYGYTF.

The V call is TRBV7-6, the J call TRBJ1-5; the D is unclear. The germline gives CDR1 SGHVS, CDR2 FNYEAQ. The CDR3 sequence is 13 residues long. With 1 base removed from V and 7 bases from J, the gap between germline ends came to 8 bases. Here the CDR3 DNA reads TGTGCCAGCAGCTTAGGTCCCGGCCAGCCCCAGCATTTT. This gives the protein CASSLGPGQPQHF.

This chain joins TRBV4-3 and TRBJ2-1; TRBD2 aligns across 12 bases. Germline V gene sequence: CDR1 LGHNA, CDR2 YSLEER. The V gene end was trimmed by 2 bases and the J gene end by 4 bases; junction bases not matched to a gene: 3. The CDR3 length is 16 residues. The CDR3 is CASSQRTSGVYNEQFF. CDR3 nucleotides: TGCGCCAGCAGCCAACGGACTAGCGGGGTTTACAATGAGCAGTTCTTC.

This clone was recorded only once. Other DNA sequences in the sample encode the same CDR3. CDR3 in amino acids: CARRPGGGSSYEQYF. The CDR3 DNA follows: TGTGCTAGACGACCTGGGGGAGGGAGCTCCTACGAGCAGTACTTC. The J gene is TRBJ2-7, the V gene TRBV12-5, with TRBD2 matching over 7 bases. In germline, CDR1 is LGHNT, CDR2 FRNRAP. Germline trimming cut 9 bases from V and 0 bases from J; bases unmatched to any gene: 11. This CDR3 is 15 amino acids long.

V usage is TRBV28 and J usage is TRBJ1-6; no clear D gene. The V gene's germline CDR1 is MDHEN and CDR2 SYDVKM. The V end was cut by 8 bases, the J end by 7 bases, with 9 bases between. The CDR3 consists of 12 residues. The CDR3 reads CASGTANSPLHF. In DNA, the CDR3 is TGTGCCAGCGGTACAGCCAATTCACCCCTCCACTTT.

This chain links TRBV6-1 with TRBJ2-7; 7 bases are a match to TRBD1. Germline CDR1 reads MNHNS; CDR2 reads SASEGT. The junction had 5 bases not matched to a gene; V was cut back by 4 bases and J by 5 bases. The CDR3 sequence is 13 residues long. The CDR3 region is CASSAGQAHEQYF. CDR3 coding DNA: TGTGCCAGCAGTGCTGGACAGGCCCACGAGCAGTACTTC.

By proportion, this clone is medium-sized (0.01 to 0.1%). The V call is TRBV6-5, the J call TRBJ1-6, with no clear D. This CDR3 region has 15 residues. Germline lookup yields CDR1 MNHEY and CDR2 SVGAGI. V gave up 0 bases and J gave up 6 bases, with 9 bases separating them. In DNA form, the CDR3 reads TGTGCCAGCAGTTACTCGCAGGATTCTAATTCACCCCTCCACTTT. As protein: CASSYSQDSNSPLHF.

The chain carries TRBV18 and TRBJ1-5; TRBD1 matches 9 bases. The CDR3 is 22 residues long. The germline CDR1 and CDR2 sequences are KGHSH and LQKENI. With V trimmed by 4 bases and J by 5 bases, 27 bases remained unmatched. CDR3 region: CASSRVYGSLTGGAIRDQPQHF. The DNA of the CDR3 is TGTGCCAGCTCACGGGTTTACGGGTCCCTAACAGGGGGCGCGATCAGGGATCAGCCCCAGCATTTT.

This rearrangement joins TRBV7-9 to TRBJ2-2; no definite D call. The V end lost 4 bases, the J end lost 13 bases, and 10 bases lay between the germline ends. CDR3 length: 11 amino acids. Germline CDR1 SEHNR, CDR2 FQNEAQ (reference sequence). DNA for the CDR3: TGTGCCAGCAGCTCGACCGCAGGGCTGTTTTTT. Its translation: CASSSTAGLFF.

V usage is TRBV11-2 and J usage is TRBJ1-5, with D hard to call. This CDR3 spans 14 amino acids. Trimming took off 4 bases at V and 3 bases at J, with 10 bases between the two ends. Germline assignment: CDR1 SGHAT and CDR2 FQNNGV. The CDR3 DNA sequence: TGTGCCAGCAGCTACGGAGGAACCAATCAGCCCCAGCATTTT. Translation gives CASSYGGTNQPQHF.

The CDR3 sequence: CASSLIQKLLIGTENTGELFF. The CDR3 region has the DNA TGTGCCAGCAGCTTAATTCAAAAGTTACTAATCGGGACCGAGAACACCGGGGAGCTGTTTTTT. The rearrangement links TRBV7-3 to TRBJ2-2; D is tentatively TRBD1 or TRBD2 (5 bases each). Trimming stripped 1 base from V and 1 base from J, with 25 bases between. The CDR3 has 21 amino acids. Looked up from germline, CDR1 is SGHTA and CDR2 is FQGTGA.

The rearrangement uses TRBV30 and TRBJ2-7; tentatively, D is TRBD1 (8 bases). This CDR3 comprises 13 residues. Germline V CDR1 and CDR2: GTSNPN, SVGIG (reference sequence). Trimming took off 2 bases at V and 5 bases at J, with 13 bases between the two ends. The CDR3 sequence is CAWSLQGGNEQYF. CDR3 nucleotides: TGTGCCTGGAGTCTACAGGGGGGGAACGAGCAGTACTTC. The full variable domain, in which reference TRBV30 and TRBJ2-7 provide the parts outside the CDR3, is SQTIHQWPATLVQPVGSPLSLECTVEGTSNPNLYWYRQAAGRGLQLLFYSVGIGQISSEVPQNLSASRPQDRQFILSSKKLLLSDSGFYLCAWSLQGGNEQYFGPGTRLTVT.